These 31 T cell receptor beta chains were all obtained from the same sample, sequenced in a study of blood T cell repertoires in COVID-19. Sequencing was performed with immunoSEQ multiplex PCR; in TCRdb, only in-frame clones are kept and a portion is missing. The table has a few hundred thousand clones, around nine tenths seen once. The material sequenced was peripheral blood. These receptors were obtained from a woman under 40 with COVID-19, enrolled during active disease.

This clone came up a few times. This chain uses TRBV25-1 with TRBJ1-5; no clear D. The CDR3 runs 14 residues. CDR1 is MGHDK, CDR2 SYGVNS, per germline. V lost 3 bases, J lost 1 base, and 7 bases lay in between. The CDR3 sequence: CASSENGSNQPQHF. CDR3 bases: TGTGCCAGCAGTGAGAACGGGAGCAATCAGCCCCAGCATTTT.

This chain connects TRBV4-1 to TRBJ1-5, with TRBD1 matching over 11 bases. Germline CDR1 reads MGHRA; CDR2 reads YSYEKL. Trimming at V came to 1 base and at J to 9 bases, leaving 5 bases not matched to a gene. This CDR3 has 15 residues. This CDR3 is CASSQGGTGGSPQHF. CDR3 nucleotide sequence: TGCGCCAGCAGCCAAGGAGGGACAGGGGGATCGCCCCAGCATTTT.

V is TRBV9 and J is TRBJ2-2, with 7 bases fitting TRBD2. The V and J ends lost 0 bases and 6 bases, in that order; junction bases with no gene match: 8. This CDR3 is built from 16 residues. The V gene's germline CDR1 is SGDLS and CDR2 YYNGEE. CDR3 amino acids: CASSVGPAGVPGELFF. The CDR3 DNA follows: TGTGCCAGCAGCGTAGGTCCGGCGGGAGTTCCCGGGGAGCTGTTTTTT.

The chain recombines TRBV6-5 with TRBJ2-7; D unclear. V dropped 7 bases and J dropped 3 bases, with 13 bases sitting between them. This CDR3 has 13 amino acids. Germline loops: CDR1 MNHEY, CDR2 SVGAGI. The CDR3 region is CASKPTRLYEQYF. CDR3 DNA sequence: TGTGCCAGCAAACCGACTCGACTCTACGAGCAGTACTTC.

The V and J genes are TRBV7-9 and TRBJ1-2, with D possibly TRBD1 on 6 matching bases. The CDR3 sequence is 14 residues long. V was pared by 3 bases and J by 0 bases, with 8 bases between. Germline V gives CDR1 SEHNR, CDR2 FQNEAQ (reference sequence). The CDR3 loop reads CASSLYRANYGYTF. In DNA form, the CDR3 reads TGTGCCAGCAGCTTGTACAGGGCTAACTATGGCTACACCTTC.

The chain has TRBV14 and TRBJ2-2; a possible D gene is TRBD1 (7 bases). Germline assignment: CDR1 SGHDN and CDR2 FVKESK. Trimming stripped 4 bases from V and 7 bases from J, with 13 bases between. This CDR3 has 14 amino acids. In DNA, the CDR3 is TGTGCCAGCAGCCCCCAGGGGGGCGGCGGGGAGCTGTTTTTT. Translation gives CASSPQGGGGELFF.

The chain carries TRBV7-9 and TRBJ1-5; D is possibly TRBD1 (6 bases). Trimming removed 1 base from V and 3 bases from J, with 7 bases in between. CDR1 SEHNR and CDR2 FQNEAQ come from the germline V gene (reference sequence). The CDR3 runs to 14 residues. The CDR3: CASSLGDTNQPQHF. CDR3 coding DNA: TGTGCCAGCAGCTTAGGGGACACCAATCAGCCCCAGCATTTT.

The chain combines TRBV7-9 with TRBJ2-7; 9 nucleotides line up with TRBD1. CDR1 is SEHNR and CDR2 is FQNEAQ in the germline V gene (reference sequence). This CDR3 spans 14 amino acids. The junction had 7 bases not matched to a gene; V was cut back by 5 bases and J by 5 bases. As DNA, the CDR3 is TGTGCCAGCAGCCAGGGACAGGGTGGAGACGAGCAGTACTTC. It is translated as CASSQGQGGDEQYF.

For the CDR3, the DNA is TGTGCCAGCAGCCAAGAGAAAATAGGATCTCTCACACGGAGGGAGTTCTTC. Translation: CASSQEKIGSLTRREFF. The V gene is TRBV4-2, the J gene TRBJ2-1; D might be TRBD2 (6 bases). The CDR3 has 17 amino acids. Germline CDR1 reads LGHNA; CDR2 reads YNFKEQ. The V end lost 0 bases, the J end lost 14 bases, and 26 bases lay between the germline ends.

This clone came up once. CDR3 protein: CASSLIQRDTGELFF. The CDR3 nucleotides are TGCGCCAGCAGCTTGATCCAGCGCGACACCGGGGAGCTGTTTTTT. The chain uses TRBV5-1 and TRBJ2-2; unclear D gene. V was shortened by 1 base and J by 3 bases, with 10 bases between the two germline ends. CDR1 and CDR2 from the germline V gene are SGHRS and YFSETQ. The length of the CDR3 is 15 residues.

The rearrangement joins TRBV3-1 (or the pseudogene TRBV3-2) to TRBJ2-5, with 7 bases lining up with TRBD1. CDR1 and CDR2 from the germline V gene are LGHDT and YNNKEL (reference sequence). The junction had 4 bases not matched to a gene; V was cut back by 1 base and J by 5 bases. There are 14 residues in the CDR3. The CDR3 sequence is CASSQVGRGETQYF. The CDR3 region has the DNA TGTGCCAGCAGCCAAGTGGGCAGGGGGGAGACCCAGTACTTC.

The J gene is TRBJ1-2, the V gene TRBV6-6; D is perhaps TRBD1 (5 bases). CDR3 size: 14 residues. Trimming removed 4 bases from V and 5 bases from J, with 14 bases in between. In germline, CDR1 is MNHNY, CDR2 SVGAGI (reference sequence). The CDR3 is CASSSLDSLYGYTF. The CDR3 DNA reads as TGTGCCAGCAGTTCGCTCGACAGTTTGTATGGCTACACCTTC.

V gene TRBV6-2 or TRBV6-3 combines with J gene TRBJ2-5; TRBD2 is a possible D gene (5 bases). Looked up from germline, CDR1 is MNHEY and CDR2 is SVGEGT. The CDR3 runs 13 residues. Trimming removed 4 bases at V and 10 bases at J, with 16 bases between. CDR3 coding DNA: TGTGCCAGCAGTTCGCTAGGCGGAGGTATCCAGTACTTC. Its protein is CASSSLGGGIQYF.

This chain links TRBV21-1 with TRBJ1-4. TRBV21-1 is reported as a pseudogene. The CDR3 consists of 15 residues. The CDR3 nucleotides are TGTGCCAGCAGCTCGGGACTCCAGGGAAATGAAAAACTGTTTTTT. This codes for CASSSGLQGNEKLFF.

The V call is TRBV28, the J call TRBJ1-1, with 8 bases fitting TRBD1. Germline trimming cut 4 bases from V and 0 bases from J; bases unmatched to any gene: 4. CDR1 is MDHEN, CDR2 SYDVKM, per germline. This CDR3 comprises 15 residues. CDR3 amino acids: CASSYRDRLNTEAFF. The DNA for the CDR3 is TGTGCCAGCAGTTACCGGGACAGGCTGAACACTGAAGCTTTCTTT.

The CDR3 region has the DNA TGTGCCAGTAGTATACGGGATTATGGCTACACCTTC. This translates into CASSIRDYGYTF. The chain joins TRBV19 to TRBJ1-2; D gene unclear. Trimming pared 2 bases from V and 5 bases from J, leaving 6 bases between. This CDR3 spans 12 amino acids. Germline CDR1 LNHDA, CDR2 SQIVND (reference sequence).

The chain joins TRBV4-1 to TRBJ2-7; a possible D gene is TRBD1 (5 bases). This CDR3 is built from 13 residues. Per the germline V gene, CDR1 is MGHRA and CDR2 is YSYEKL. Trimming stripped 3 bases from V and 3 bases from J, with 9 bases between. The CDR3 DNA follows: TGCGCCAGCAGCCAGACGACAGACTACGAGCAGTACTTC. The encoded protein is CASSQTTDYEQYF.

The V gene is TRBV29-1, the J gene TRBJ2-1; a weak D match, TRBD2 (5 bases). Looked up from germline, CDR1 is SQVTM and CDR2 is ANQGSEA. CDR3 length equals 14 residues. V dropped 3 bases and J dropped 4 bases, with 13 bases sitting between them. The CDR3 DNA sequence: TGCAGCGTTGAGGGAGAACTTTATTACAATGAGCAGTTCTTC. Amino acids: CSVEGELYYNEQFF.

This clone has only a few counts. The chain combines TRBV11-3 with TRBJ2-7, with D possibly TRBD2 on 5 matching bases. V was cut by 5 bases and J by 0 bases, with 11 bases left in between. CDR1 and CDR2 (germline): SGHNT, YENEEA. This CDR3 spans 14 amino acids. The CDR3 loop reads CASSVSAGSYEQYF. DNA of the CDR3: TGTGCCAGCAGCGTTAGCGCTGGCTCCTACGAGCAGTACTTC.

V and J are TRBV29-1 and TRBJ1-1; D not resolved. Germline CDR1 and CDR2: SQVTM and ANQGSEA. CDR3 length: 11 amino acids. The germline V and J ends were trimmed by 3 bases and 5 bases, with 7 bases remaining between them. The CDR3 sequence is CSVESRTEAFF. CDR3 sequence (DNA): TGCAGCGTTGAGTCACGGACTGAAGCTTTCTTT.

The genes are TRBV11-2 and TRBJ2-1, with 8 nucleotides matching TRBD2. This CDR3 is 14 amino acids long. V trimming: 1 base; J trimming: 7 bases; junction bases outside the gene matches: 3. CDR1 and CDR2 (germline): SGHAT, FQNNGV. The CDR3 nucleotides are TGTGCCAGCAGCTTAGCGGGAGGGAGAAATGAGCAGTTCTTC. This translates into CASSLAGGRNEQFF.

This clone was recorded once. This chain uses TRBV2 with TRBJ2-5; TRBD1 matches 8 bases. CDR1 and CDR2 from the germline V gene are SNHLY and FYNNEI. The CDR3 has 17 amino acids. The V segment lost 4 bases and the J segment 5 bases; nucleotides outside the gene matches: 15. CDR3 nucleotide sequence: TGTGCCAGCAGTGCGCTCCCGCAGGGGGCCCGCATCGAGACCCAGTACTTC. This translates into CASSALPQGARIETQYF.

The V call is TRBV2, the J call TRBJ2-5; 9 bases are shared with TRBD2. Germline lookup yields CDR1 SNHLY and CDR2 FYNNEI. This CDR3 region has 18 residues. The trim removed 3 bases at V and 0 bases at J, leaving 11 bases unmatched. DNA for the CDR3: TGTGCCAGCAGTGATTTGTGGGCTAGCGGGAAATACCAAGAGACCCAGTACTTC. Residues: CASSDLWASGKYQETQYF.

This chain uses TRBV15 with TRBJ2-1; TRBD2 matches at 7 bases. The CDR3 has 14 residues. V was clipped by 7 bases and J by 7 bases; unmatched bases: 10. Germline V gives CDR1 LNHNV, CDR2 YYDKDF (reference sequence). DNA for the CDR3: TGTGCCACCACCGCGGAGGCGGGAGAGAATGAGCAGTTCTTC. This gives the protein CATTAEAGENEQFF.

The rearrangement joins TRBV7-8 to TRBJ2-5; TRBD2 aligns across 11 bases. The CDR3 spans 16 residues. The ends lost 5 bases at V and 0 bases at J; junction bases unmatched: 5. Looked up from germline, CDR1 is SGHVS and CDR2 is FQNEAQ. The CDR3 here is CASSIRTSGYQETQYF. The CDR3 DNA reads as TGTGCCAGCAGCATTCGGACTAGCGGGTACCAAGAGACCCAGTACTTC.

The chain joins TRBV18 to TRBJ1-2; 7 bases align to TRBD1. Germline V gene lookup returns CDR1 KGHSH and CDR2 LQKENI. J lost 7 bases, V lost 3 bases, and 5 bases had no gene match. This CDR3 contains 13 residues. CDR3 in DNA: TGTGCCAGCTCACCCTCAGGGGGTCTTGGCTACACCTTC. Translation gives CASSPSGGLGYTF.

The J gene is TRBJ1-6, the V gene TRBV15; 9 bases line up with TRBD1. The CDR3 consists of 15 residues. Looked up from germline, CDR1 is LNHNV and CDR2 is YYDKDF (reference sequence). V trimming: 1 base; J trimming: 8 bases; junction bases outside the gene matches: 3. The CDR3 loop reads CATSRGGTGYSPLHF. CDR3 nucleotides: TGTGCCACCAGCAGAGGCGGGACAGGGTATTCACCCCTCCACTTT. The whole variable domain, remainder taken from reference TRBV15 and TRBJ1-6, is DAMVIQNPRYQVTQFGKPVTLSCSQTLNHNVMYWYQQKSSQAPKLLFHYYDKDFNNEADTPDNFQSRRPNTSFCFLDIRSPGLGDTAMYLCATSRGGTGYSPLHFGNGTRLTVT.

The rearrangement uses TRBV30 and TRBJ1-5; the D gene is possibly TRBD1 (5 bases). Germline-derived CDR1 and CDR2 are GTSNPN and SVGIG (reference sequence). The CDR3 spans 13 residues. V lost 8 bases, J lost 4 bases, and 15 bases lay in between. The DNA for the CDR3 is TGTGCCGGGTCCCAGGGTGGTAATCAGCCCCAGCATTTT. Amino acid sequence: CAGSQGGNQPQHF.

The genes are TRBV28 and TRBJ1-1, with 7 bases matching TRBD1. This CDR3 region has 14 residues. In germline, CDR1 is MDHEN, CDR2 SYDVKM. V lost 6 bases, J lost 6 bases, and 10 bases stayed unmatched. The CDR3 loop reads CASSPDRVSAEAFF. The CDR3 coding sequence is TGTGCCAGCAGCCCCGACAGGGTTTCCGCTGAAGCTTTCTTT.

The J gene is TRBJ2-3, the V gene TRBV5-1, with D tentatively TRBD1 (6 bases). CDR1 SGHRS and CDR2 YFSETQ come from the germline V gene. The CDR3 is 15 residues long. The germline V and J ends were trimmed by 3 bases and 0 bases, with 11 bases remaining between them. The CDR3 spells CASSSDRTSTDTQYF. The CDR3 DNA reads TGCGCCAGCAGCTCTGACAGGACTAGCACAGATACGCAGTATTTT.

This sequence joins TRBV4-3 and TRBJ1-2; D is uncertain. CDR1 LGHNA and CDR2 YSLEER come from the germline V gene. Trimming shortened V by 3 bases and J by 2 bases, and 10 bases separated the two germline ends. The CDR3 has 14 residues. The chain's CDR3 is CASSHRRENYGYTF. CDR3 nucleotide sequence: TGCGCCAGCAGCCACCGGAGAGAGAACTATGGCTACACCTTC.